The T cell receptor beta chain described here comes from a study of T cells of healthy individuals. The germline CDR1 and CDR2 sequences are DFQATT and SNEGSKA (reference sequence). V was clipped by 4 bases and J by 5 bases; unmatched bases: 7. The CDR3 totals 13 residues. In TCRdb, the 5' RACE reads were re-called with MiXCR into one record per CDR3 protein. The sample gives about 53,000 distinct CDR3 sequences, roughly 14% of which show up once; about 15% is in the top ten. Many counts were recorded for this clonotype. The TCR comes from a human donor in good health. The chain joins TRBV20-1 to TRBJ2-5; 7 bases are a match to TRBD1. In DNA, the CDR3 is TGCAGTGCTACTGCAGGGGGTGGGGAGACCCAGTACTTC. Encoded protein: CSATAGGGETQYF.